This TCR beta chain was identified in a study of cytomegalovirus exposure and HLA in healthy donors. Background on the study: Caucasian-associated ancestry cluster membership applied to over 80% of around 400 genotyped donors. General study findings and limits: Indistinguishable V segments such as TRBV6-2 and TRBV6-3 were excluded.

Comment on this clone: What it binds is not known.

V lost 0 bases to trimming and J lost 8 bases, with 10 bases between them. The germline V gene has CDR1 SEHNR and CDR2 FQNEAQ (reference sequence). The CDR3 has 13 amino acids. 13 Jbeta primers and 60 Vbeta primers were used for the PCR. Sequenced by immunoSEQ multiplex PCR; TCRdb stores in-frame clones only, minus some. The sample comprises 200,000 to 250,000 clones, roughly four fifths of which are singletons, and approximately 1.5% rests with the top ten. Sequencing was done on a sample of PBMCs. This sequence was found in a girl aged 5 to 17 in good health and CMV-seronegative. The chain combines TRBV7-9 with TRBJ1-2; the D is unclear. As DNA, the CDR3 is TGTGCCAGCAGCTTAGCTTCCATCCGGGGCTACACCTTC. Its translation: CASSLASIRGYTF. The full variable domain, rest sourced from reference TRBV7-9 and TRBJ1-2, is DTGVSQNPRHKITKRGQNVTFRCDPISEHNRLYWYRQTLGQGPEFLTYFQNEAQLEKSRLLSDRFSAERPKGSFSTLEIQRTEQGDSAMYLCASSLASIRGYTFGSGTRLTVV.